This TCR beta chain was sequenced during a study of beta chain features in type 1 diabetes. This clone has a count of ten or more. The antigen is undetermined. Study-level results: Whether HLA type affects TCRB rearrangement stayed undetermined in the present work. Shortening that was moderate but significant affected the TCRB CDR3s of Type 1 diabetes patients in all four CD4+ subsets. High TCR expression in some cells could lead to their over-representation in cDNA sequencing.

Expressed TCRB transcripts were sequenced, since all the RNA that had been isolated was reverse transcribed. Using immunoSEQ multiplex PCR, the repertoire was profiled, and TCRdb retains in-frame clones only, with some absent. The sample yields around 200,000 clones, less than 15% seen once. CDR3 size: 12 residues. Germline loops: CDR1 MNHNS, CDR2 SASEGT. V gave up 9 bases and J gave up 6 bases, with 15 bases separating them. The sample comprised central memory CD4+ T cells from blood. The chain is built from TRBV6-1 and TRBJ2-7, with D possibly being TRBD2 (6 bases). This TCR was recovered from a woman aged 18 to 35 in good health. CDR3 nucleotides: TGTGCCAGTGCAGGAGGGCCGGGCGAGCAGTACTTC. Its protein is CASAGGPGEQYF.